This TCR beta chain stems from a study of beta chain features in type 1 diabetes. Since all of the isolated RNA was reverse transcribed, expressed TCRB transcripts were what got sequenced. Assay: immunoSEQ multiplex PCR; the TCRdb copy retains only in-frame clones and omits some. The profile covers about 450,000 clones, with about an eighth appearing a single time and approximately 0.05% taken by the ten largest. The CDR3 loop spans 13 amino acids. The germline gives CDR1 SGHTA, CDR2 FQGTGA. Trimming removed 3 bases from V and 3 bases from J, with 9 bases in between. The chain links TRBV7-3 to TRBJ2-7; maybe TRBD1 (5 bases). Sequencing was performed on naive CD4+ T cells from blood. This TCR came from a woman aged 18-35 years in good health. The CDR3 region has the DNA TGTGCCAGCAGCTTTGGAACAGGCTACGAGCAGTACTTC. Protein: CASSFGTGYEQYF.